Listed below are T cell receptor beta chains from one sample, sequenced in a study of CXCR3-negative and CXCR3-positive naive CD8 T cells. For each CDR3 protein, TCRdb gives one entry from its re-call of the 5' RACE reads, without DNA. The sample table sets out 69,000 or so distinct CDR3 sequences. Sequencing input: naive CXCR3- CD8+ T cells from blood. The source of these receptors is a human donor in good health. Some clones in this sample may be carry-over from other donors' samples. Each CDR3 is given with its conserved first and last residue.

TRBV25-1	TRBJ2-7	CASSDAVWEQYF
TRBV28	TRBJ1-5	CASSPGGQPQHF
TRBV5-5	TRBJ1-6	CASSLRGQGASPLHF
TRBV25-1	TRBJ2-5	CASSEYQGALQETQCF
TRBV12-3/TRBV12-4	TRBJ1-5	CASSLTGAQPQHF
TRBV19	TRBJ1-3	CASSVAASGNTIYF
TRBV7-2	TRBJ1-2	CASRSAGDYGYTF
TRBV7-2	TRBJ1-1	CASSDPNYTEAFF
TRBV6-6	TRBJ2-1	CASYTARGQAYNEQFF
TRBV6-6	TRBJ2-1	CASHSGGERFF
TRBV18	TRBJ1-1	CASSPQDHTEAFF
TRBV5-1	TRBJ2-7	CASSFSFQLHEQYF
TRBV7-9	TRBJ1-1	CASRPPMPNTEAFF
TRBV20-1	TRBJ2-7	CSAKVGPTYEQYF
TRBV11-2	TRBJ1-3	CASSLVPRAGGNTIYF